This TCR beta chain was observed in a study of regulatory T cells in long-lasting Graves disease. In building TCR beta libraries, iRepertoire HTBI primers were used together with Arm-PCR of CDR3 regions. One entry per CDR3 protein, called by TCRdb with MiXCR from the multiplex PCR reads. This sample carries nearly 350,000 distinct CDR3 sequences, around 20% of them seen once, and the ten largest clones take 29%. Time point reported: persistent/refractory GD, antithyroid drugs over 5 years with positive TRAb. PBMCs provided the RNA from which the TCR library was made. Collection of peripheral blood (around 10 milliliters) was done using EDTA tubes. Germline V gives CDR1 SGHNT, CDR2 YENEEA. With 3 bases clipped from V and 3 bases from J, the junction kept 4 bases outside the gene matches. The CDR3 spans 14 residues.

This sequence originates from a female donor with Graves disease. This specimen was peripheral blood mononuclear cells (PBMCs), taken when the disease was refractory, from a patient treated with antithyroid drugs. The chain combines TRBV11-3 with TRBJ2-5; TRBD2 matches 7 bases. The CDR3 DNA reads as TGTGCCAGCAGCTTGGCGGGGGTCAAAGAGACCCAGTACTTC. It translates to CASSLAGVKETQYF.